This TCR beta chain stems from a study of T cell responses to AZD1222 COVID-19 vaccine (dated by TCRdb to 2020 to 2023). Context from the whole study: AZD1222 recipients given second doses at about 4 weeks or at about 12 weeks were pooled, since spike-specific TCR depth and breadth were not found to differ between the two schedules. A total of approximately 230 trial participants underwent TCR sequencing, of whom 207 received two doses of AZD1222 and some 26 received two doses of the MenACWY control vaccine. Trial participants were enrolled by age into 18-55, 56-69 and 70-plus year subgroups, with 148, 28 and 57 TCR-sequenced participants respectively. The paper as a whole reports these results and caveats: No day 14 peak-response samples were available, so repertoires were characterized only after the peak T cell response. After two AZD1222 doses, spike-specific TCR breadth and depth were significantly higher than at day 0 and than in MenACWY recipients. Participants were mostly white British and included more females than males, and it was suggested by the authors that clonal diversity may have been underestimated. Nearly half of unique spike-specific TCRs reportedly recognized epitopes outside regions mutated in the B.1.351 and B.1.1.7 variants. Conclusions about previously exposed vaccinees are limited, since just five or six AZD1222 recipients were seropositive for SARS-CoV-2 at baseline. The vaccine-associated CD4 TCRs covered the entire spike protein, and the dominant responses fell in regions 160-218 and 743-854. The 56-69-year group was small, and its depth increase did not reach significance, likely because of low power.

The sample's time point, from its label and the paper: baseline before first vaccination. Samples from vaccinated people were obtained from the UK trials COV001 and COV002, which included a single-blind randomized controlled phase 2/3 trial of AZD1222 (ChAdOx1 nCoV-19) in healthy adults. Trial participant PBMC samples were collected at day 0 and day 28 after the second dose for TCRbeta chain sequencing. About this clone itself: Its antigen is still unknown. No base qualities exist here, and no much larger clone lies one base off it.

From the germline V gene (reference sequence), CDR1 is LNHNV and CDR2 is YYDKDF. The V end gives up 3 bases and the J end 5 bases, leaving 7 bases in the junction not matched to a gene. The cysteine opens and the phenylalanine closes a CDR3 of 15 amino acids. Of the read, only the CDR3 DNA is kept; its 45 bases are in frame from base 1. The CDR3 regions of human TCRbeta chains were analyzed by immunosequencing. In the authors' own workflow: Repertoire TCRs were checked for matches against a reference library of SARS-CoV-2-specific TCRs that had been generated using the MIRA antigen-specificity platform. Breadth meant the fraction of unique TCRs that were SARS-CoV-2-associated, whereas depth meant the fraction of total T cells that were SARS-CoV-2-associated. Using the MIRA data, each spike-specific TCR was mapped to the spike region that the TCR reacts to and placed in a CD4 or CD8 class. Log10-transformed breadth and depth values were compared by one-way ANOVA with Sidak's multiple comparisons tests. Held by TCRdb, this immuneACCESS table contains in-frame sequences only and omits some clones. Under half of the omission traces to an unresolved V gene where checked; the cause of the rest is unknown. D and trimming were read from the DNA, whereas the V and J calls and clone size are those reported in that table. Present in this sample are 120,000 or so clones, around 81% of which were seen just once. Clones ranked in the top ten supply less than 5% of the sample.

Sequencing used peripheral blood, obtained on day 0 of AZD1222 vaccination. The rearranged segments are TRBV15 and TRBJ2-5; TRBD1 lines up with 9 middle nucleotides. The receptor was derived from an adult in good health. The sequence in DNA is TGTGCCACCAGCAGGCCGGGGACAGGGCGCGAGACCCAGTACTTC. Its amino acids are CATSRPGTGRETQYF.